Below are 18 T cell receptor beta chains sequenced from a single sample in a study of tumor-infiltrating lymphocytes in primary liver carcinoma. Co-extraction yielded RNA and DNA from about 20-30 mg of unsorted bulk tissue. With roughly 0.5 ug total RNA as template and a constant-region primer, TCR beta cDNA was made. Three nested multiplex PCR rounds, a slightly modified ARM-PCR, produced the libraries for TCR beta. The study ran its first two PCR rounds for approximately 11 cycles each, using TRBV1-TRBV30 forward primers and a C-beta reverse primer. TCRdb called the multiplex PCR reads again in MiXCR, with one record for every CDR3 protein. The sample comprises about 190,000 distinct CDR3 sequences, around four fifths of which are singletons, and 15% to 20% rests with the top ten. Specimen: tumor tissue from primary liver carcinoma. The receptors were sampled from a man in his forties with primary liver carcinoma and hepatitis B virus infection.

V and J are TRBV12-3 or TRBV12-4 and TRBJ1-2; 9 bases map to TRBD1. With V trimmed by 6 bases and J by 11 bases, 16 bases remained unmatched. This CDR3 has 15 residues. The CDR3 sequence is CASRSGQGIGYCYTF. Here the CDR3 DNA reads TGTGCCAGCAGATCCGGACAGGGGATTGGCTATTGTTACACCTTC.

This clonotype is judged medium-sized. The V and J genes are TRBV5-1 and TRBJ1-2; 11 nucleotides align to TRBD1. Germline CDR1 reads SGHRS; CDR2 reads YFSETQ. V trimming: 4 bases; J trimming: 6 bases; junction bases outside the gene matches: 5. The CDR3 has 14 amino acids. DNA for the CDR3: TGCGCCAGCAGCCCTTGGACAGGGGGCGATGGCTACACCTTC. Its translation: CASSPWTGGDGYTF.

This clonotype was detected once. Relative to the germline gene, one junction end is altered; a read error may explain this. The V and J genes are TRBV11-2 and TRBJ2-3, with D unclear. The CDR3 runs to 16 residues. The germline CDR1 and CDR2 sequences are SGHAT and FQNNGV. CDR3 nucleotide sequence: TGTGTCACCAGCTTAGCCGCGACCGTGGACGGCGTGTATCCCTTTTTT. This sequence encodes CVTSLAATVDGVYPFF.

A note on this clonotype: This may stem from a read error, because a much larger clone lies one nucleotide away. The CDR3 loop reads CAIERARRETQYF. CDR3 sequence (DNA): TGTGCCATCGAGAGGGCCAGGCGGGAGACCCAGTACTTC. The chain employs TRBV7-9 and TRBJ2-5, with D tentatively TRBD2 (5 bases). Trimming removed 10 bases at V and 5 bases at J, with 17 bases between. The CDR3 loop spans 13 amino acids. Per germline, CDR1 SEHNR and CDR2 FQNEAQ (reference sequence).

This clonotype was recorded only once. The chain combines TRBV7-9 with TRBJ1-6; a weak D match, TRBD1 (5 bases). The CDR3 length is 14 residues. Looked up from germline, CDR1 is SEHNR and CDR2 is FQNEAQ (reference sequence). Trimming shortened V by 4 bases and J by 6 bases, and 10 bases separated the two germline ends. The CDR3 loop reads CASSSDSCNSPLHF. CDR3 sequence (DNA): TGTGCCAGCAGCTCTGACAGCTGTAATTCACCCCTCCACTTT.

The CDR3 DNA follows: TGTGCCAGCGACCAAGATCGGGACGAGCAGTACTTC. It is translated as CASDQDRDEQYF. The chain links TRBV4-2 to TRBJ2-7; D call uncertain. The CDR3 runs 12 residues. The V end was cut by 8 bases, the J end by 5 bases, with 13 bases between. CDR1 is LGHNA and CDR2 is YNFKEQ in the germline V gene.

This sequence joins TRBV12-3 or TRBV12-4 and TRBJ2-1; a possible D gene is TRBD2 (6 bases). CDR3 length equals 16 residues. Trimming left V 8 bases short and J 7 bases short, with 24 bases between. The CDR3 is CASALKGGDLLNEQFF. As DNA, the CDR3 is TGTGCCAGCGCCCTAAAGGGCGGGGATTTACTTAATGAGCAGTTCTTC.

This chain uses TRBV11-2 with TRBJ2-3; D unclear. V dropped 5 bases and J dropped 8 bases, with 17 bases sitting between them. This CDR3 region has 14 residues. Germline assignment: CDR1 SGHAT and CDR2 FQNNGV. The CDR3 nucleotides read TGTGCCAGCAGCCCCTCGGGCCGAGCAGTTACGCAGTATTTT. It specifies CASSPSGRAVTQYF.

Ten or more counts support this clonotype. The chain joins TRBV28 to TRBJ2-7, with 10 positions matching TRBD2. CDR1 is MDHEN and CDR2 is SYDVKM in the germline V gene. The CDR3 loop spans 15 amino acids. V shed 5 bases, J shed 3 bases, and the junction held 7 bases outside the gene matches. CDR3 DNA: TGTGCCAGCAGTCCACGTCTAGCGGGAGTCTACGAGCAGTACTTC. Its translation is CASSPRLAGVYEQYF.

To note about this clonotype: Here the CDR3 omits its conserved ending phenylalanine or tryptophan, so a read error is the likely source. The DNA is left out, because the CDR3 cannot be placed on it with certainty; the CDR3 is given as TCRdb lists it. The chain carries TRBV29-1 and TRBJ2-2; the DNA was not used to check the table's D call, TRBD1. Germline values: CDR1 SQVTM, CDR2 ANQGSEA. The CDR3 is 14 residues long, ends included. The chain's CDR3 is CSVGTGPNTGERFV.

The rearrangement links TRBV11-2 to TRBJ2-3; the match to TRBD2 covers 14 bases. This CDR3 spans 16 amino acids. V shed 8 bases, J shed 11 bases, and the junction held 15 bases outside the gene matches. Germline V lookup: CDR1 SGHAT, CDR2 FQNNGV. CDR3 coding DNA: TGTGCCAGCGGCTCCCCGGGACTAGCGGGAGTGAATATGCAGTATTTT. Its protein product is CASGSPGLAGVNMQYF.

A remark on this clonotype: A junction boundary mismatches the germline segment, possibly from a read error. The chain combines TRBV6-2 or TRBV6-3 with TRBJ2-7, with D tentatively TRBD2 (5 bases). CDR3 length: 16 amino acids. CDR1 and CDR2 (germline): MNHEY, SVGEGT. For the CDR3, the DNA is TGTGCCCGCAGTTACTCGCTGATAGCGAGTTACCGTGAACAGTACTTC. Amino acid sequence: CARSYSLIASYREQYF.

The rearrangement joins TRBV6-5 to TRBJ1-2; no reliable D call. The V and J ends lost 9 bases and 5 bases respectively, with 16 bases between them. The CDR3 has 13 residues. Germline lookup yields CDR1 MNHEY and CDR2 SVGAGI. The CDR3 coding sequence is TGTGCCAGTAGGGTCGGGCTCAATTATGGCTACACCTTC. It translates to CASRVGLNYGYTF.

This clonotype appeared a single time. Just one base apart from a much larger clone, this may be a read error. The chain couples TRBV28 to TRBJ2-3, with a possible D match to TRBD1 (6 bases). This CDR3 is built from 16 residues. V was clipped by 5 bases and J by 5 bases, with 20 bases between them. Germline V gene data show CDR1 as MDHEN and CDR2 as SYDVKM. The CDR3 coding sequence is TGTGCCAGCAGTAAGGGGGTATCACTAACGGAAGATACGCAGTATTTT. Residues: CASSKGVSLTEDTQYF.

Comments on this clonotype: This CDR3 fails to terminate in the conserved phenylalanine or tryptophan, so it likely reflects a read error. CDR3 nucleotides: TGTGCCAGCGGTATGACACCGAGCACTGAAGCTTTCATT. Residues: CASGMTPSTEAFI. This chain links TRBV6-5 with TRBJ1-1; D is unclear. CDR1 MNHEY and CDR2 SVGAGI come from the germline V gene. With 8 bases removed from V and 4 bases from J, the gap between germline ends came to 14 bases. The CDR3 extends over 13 amino acids.

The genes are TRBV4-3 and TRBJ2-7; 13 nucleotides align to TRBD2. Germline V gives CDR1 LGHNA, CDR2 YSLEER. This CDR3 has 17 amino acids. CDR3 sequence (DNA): TGCGCAAGCAGCCAGGAGAGGACTAGCGGGAGTGTTTACGAGCAGTACGTC. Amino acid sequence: CASSQERTSGSVYEQYV.

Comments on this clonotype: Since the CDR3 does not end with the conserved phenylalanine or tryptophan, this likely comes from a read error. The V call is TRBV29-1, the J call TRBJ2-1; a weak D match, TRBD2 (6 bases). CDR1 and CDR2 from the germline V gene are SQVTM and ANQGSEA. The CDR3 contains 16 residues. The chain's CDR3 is CSANLIAANSYNEQFI. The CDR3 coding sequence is TGCAGCGCCAATCTAATAGCGGCCAACTCCTATAATGAGCAGTTCATC.

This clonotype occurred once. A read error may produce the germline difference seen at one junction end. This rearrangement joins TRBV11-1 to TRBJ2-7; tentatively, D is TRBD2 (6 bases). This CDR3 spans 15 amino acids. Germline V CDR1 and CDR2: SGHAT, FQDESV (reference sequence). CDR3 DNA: TGTGCCAGCAGCTCATCCCGGGACTCCTCCCGCGAGCAGTATTTC. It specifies CASSSSRDSSREQYF.